Listed below are T cell receptor beta chains from one sample, sequenced in a study of T cell responses to AZD1222 COVID-19 vaccine. Sequencing used immunoSEQ multiplex PCR; TCRdb keeps in-frame clones, though not all of them. The sample gives 200,000 to 250,000 clones, 85% to 95% of which show up once; about 1% is in the top ten. The material sequenced was peripheral blood, taken on day 0 of MenACWY control vaccination. These receptors were taken from an adult in good health. Each CDR3 is given without its conserved first and last residue. Each record gives: V gene, clone size, D gene, CDR3 length, J gene, CDR3 protein. The D gene is left open where the match is weak. A row's size may be missing; if present it is once, few, many or a size class.

TRBV3-1/TRBV3-2	-	-	13	TRBJ2-5	ASSLNWEYQETQY
TRBV5-1	-	-	12	TRBJ2-5	ASSLEGQGETQY
TRBV5-1	-	-	12	TRBJ1-2	ASTPGQLNYGYT
TRBV27	-	-	11	TRBJ1-6	ASTPTRGSPLH
TRBV28	-	-	9	TRBJ1-2	ASSHSGGYT
TRBV7-2	-	TRBD2	13	TRBJ2-1	ASSLESGGAYYRF
TRBV19	-	TRBD2	15	TRBJ2-1	ASSTRAHGGARGEQF
TRBV2	-	-	12	TRBJ1-3	ASSPQGSGNTIY
TRBV18	-	TRBD1	14	TRBJ1-6	ASSLEGQGGNSPLH
TRBV7-9	once	-	12	TRBJ2-2	ASSLDRGTGELF
TRBV10-3	-	-	9	TRBJ1-5	AIDSTQPQH
TRBV7-2	-	-	12	TRBJ1-1	ASSLGVGDTEAF
TRBV7-8	-	-	12	TRBJ1-2	ASSLEGGSYGYT
TRBV21-1	-	-	14	TRBJ1-5	ASSTRSRGKNQPQH
TRBV5-4	-	TRBD2	15	TRBJ2-3	ASSLVLSGSRTDTQY
TRBV28	-	TRBD1	14	TRBJ1-2	ASSFPAGGESYGYT
TRBV7-2	-	-	12	TRBJ1-2	ASSLDRAQYGYT
TRBV5-1	-	-	14	TRBJ1-2	ASSLVQGAISYGYT
TRBV3-1/TRBV3-2	-	-	10	TRBJ2-7	ASSQEGYEQY
TRBV27	-	-	15	TRBJ1-5	ASSLSPNVGSITAQH
TRBV6-4	-	TRBD1	14	TRBJ2-3	ARRDRGLPPHYTQY
TRBV6-6	-	TRBD1	16	TRBJ1-1	ASSRIPGQGAWETEAF
TRBV3-1/TRBV3-2	few	-	11	TRBJ1-1	ASSQVQGRGAF
TRBV6-2/TRBV6-3	-	-	14	TRBJ2-5	ASSYAVGGFDETQY
TRBV6-6	once	TRBD1	13	TRBJ2-3	ASSIDRGRTDTQY
TRBV6-5	-	TRBD1	12	TRBJ1-2	ASSGTGDNYGYT